These T cell receptor beta chains were read from a single sample in a study of cytomegalovirus exposure and HLA in healthy donors. The protocol was immunoSEQ multiplex PCR, while the TCRdb copy is restricted to in-frame clones and leaves out a portion. The table has around 86,000 clones, 7.6% seen once. Specimen: PBMCs. Receptors were obtained from a man aged 50-60 years in good health and CMV-seronegative. The CDR3 runs from the conserved cysteine through the conserved F or W. D genes are given only for firm matches. Not every row has a clone size; where given, it reads once, few, many or a size class.

D gene,clone size,V gene,J gene,CDR3 protein,CDR3 DNA
.,.,TRBV6-1,TRBJ2-7,CASSEQDRGPYEQYF,TGTGCCAGCAGTGAACAAGACAGAGGCCCCTACGAGCAGTACTTC
.,few,TRBV18,TRBJ2-2,CASSQQTATNTGELFF,TGTGCCAGCTCCCAGCAGACAGCGACGAACACCGGGGAGCTGTTTTTT
.,.,TRBV6-1,TRBJ1-5,CASIPEEGGQPQHF,TGTGCCAGCATTCCCGAAGAGGGCGGGCAGCCCCAGCATTTT
.,few,TRBV18,TRBJ2-7,CASSPAASYEQYF,TGTGCCAGCTCACCTGCGGCCTCCTACGAGCAGTACTTC
TRBD1,.,TRBV5-1,TRBJ1-5,CASSKGTGGASQPQHF,TGCGCCAGCAGCAAAGGGACAGGGGGCGCGAGTCAGCCCCAGCATTTT
.,.,TRBV28,TRBJ2-5,CASLAPGEETQYF,TGTGCCAGCTTGGCCCCGGGGGAAGAGACCCAGTACTTC
.,.,TRBV7-6,TRBJ2-1,CASSPDLGSYNEQFF,TGTGCCAGCAGCCCCGACTTGGGCTCCTACAATGAGCAGTTCTTC
TRBD2,.,TRBV2,TRBJ2-7,CASSEGLAGGLIYEQYF,TGTGCCAGCAGTGAAGGCCTAGCGGGAGGGCTTATTTACGAGCAGTACTTC
.,.,TRBV4-3,TRBJ1-5,CASSRTTGIVPQPQHF,TGCGCCAGCAGCCGAACAACAGGGATCGTCCCTCAGCCCCAGCATTTT
.,few,TRBV18,TRBJ2-5,CASSPPLARSRETQYF,TGTGCCAGCTCACCACCCCTCGCGAGATCCCGGGAGACCCAGTACTTC
.,.,TRBV9,TRBJ2-3,CASSVARLARPTDTQYF,TGTGCCAGCAGCGTAGCTAGGCTAGCGAGACCCACAGATACGCAGTATTTT
.,few,TRBV30,TRBJ1-2,CAWRSAGVGYTF,TGTGCCTGGAGGAGCGCAGGGGTTGGCTACACCTTC
.,.,TRBV6-5,TRBJ1-5,CASSTGSRNQPQHF,TGTGCCAGCAGTACAGGGTCTCGCAATCAGCCCCAGCATTTT
TRBD2,.,TRBV27,TRBJ2-1,CASSFLGLAGGGKNHNSYNEQFF,TGTGCCAGCAGTTTTCTAGGACTAGCGGGAGGGGGCAAAAACCACAACTCCTACAATGAGCAGTTCTTC
.,.,TRBV30,TRBJ1-6,CAWTGGSSYNSPLHF,TGTGCCTGGACCGGAGGGAGCTCCTATAATTCACCCCTCCACTTT
.,few,TRBV23-1,TRBJ1-3,CASSPRDPGRPGNTIYF,TGCGCCAGCAGTCCCCGTGACCCGGGGAGGCCTGGAAACACCATATATTTT
TRBD1,.,TRBV6-5,TRBJ1-2,CASGLQGVYGYTF,TGTGCCAGCGGCCTCCAGGGGGTCTATGGCTACACCTTC
TRBD2,few,TRBV19,TRBJ2-5,CASGLAGGRGETQYF,TGTGCCAGTGGACTAGCGGGGGGGCGCGGTGAGACCCAGTACTTC
.,few,TRBV18,TRBJ2-1,CASSRTQSSYNEQFF,TGTGCCAGCTCACGCACACAGAGCTCCTACAATGAGCAGTTCTTC
TRBD1,.,TRBV19,TRBJ2-3,CATKRQGEPTDTQYF,TGTGCCACCAAACGACAGGGGGAACCCACAGATACGCAGTATTTT
.,few,TRBV20-1,TRBJ2-5,CSARGRETQYF,TGCAGTGCTAGGGGGAGAGAGACCCAGTACTTC
.,.,TRBV7-7,TRBJ2-5,CASSRDSQETQYF,TGTGCTAGCAGCCGCGACTCCCAAGAGACCCAGTACTTC
TRBD2,few,TRBV30,TRBJ2-7,CAWSPVGRGAYEQYF,TGTGCCTGGAGTCCTGTGGGGAGGGGAGCGTACGAGCAGTACTTC
TRBD2,few,TRBV7-7,TRBJ2-5,CASSPQTSGGAGTQYF,TGTGCTAGCAGCCCTCAGACTAGCGGGGGGGCCGGGACCCAGTACTTC
.,.,TRBV6-6,TRBJ1-5,CASSDPPGVGGPQHF,TGTGCCAGCAGTGACCCCCCCGGGGTAGGAGGGCCCCAGCATTTT
.,few,TRBV29-1,TRBJ2-7,CSVESGTYEQYF,TGCAGCGTTGAATCAGGTACCTACGAGCAGTACTTC
.,few,TRBV4-1,TRBJ1-1,CASSQDLGLTWRDTEAFF,TGCGCCAGCAGCCAAGATCTAGGGTTAACATGGAGGGACACTGAAGCTTTCTTT
.,few,TRBV27,TRBJ2-7,CASSRSNTGYEQYF,TGTGCCAGCAGTCGTTCTAACACAGGGTACGAGCAGTACTTC
TRBD1,few,TRBV28,TRBJ1-1,CASQTGSTEAFF,TGTGCCAGCCAGACAGGGTCCACTGAAGCTTTCTTT
TRBD2,.,TRBV4-1,TRBJ2-3,CASSPQGLAGGSTDTQYF,TGCGCCAGCAGCCCCCAGGGGCTAGCGGGGGGAAGCACAGATACGCAGTATTTT
TRBD1,.,TRBV5-4,TRBJ2-7,CASSPDKDRGRRYEQYF,TGTGCCAGCAGCCCGGACAAGGACAGGGGGCGAAGGTACGAGCAGTACTTC
TRBD2,.,TRBV7-9,TRBJ2-3,CAGSLAGLAGGQDTQYF,TGTGCCGGCAGCTTAGCTGGGCTAGCGGGAGGTCAGGATACGCAGTATTTT
TRBD1,few,TRBV6-1,TRBJ1-5,CASRPSTGLKQPQHF,TGTGCCAGCAGACCTTCGACAGGGTTGAAGCAGCCCCAGCATTTT
TRBD1,.,TRBV5-1,TRBJ1-4,CASSAGPDRGRNEKLFF,TGCGCCAGCAGCGCCGGACCGGACAGGGGGCGGAATGAAAAACTGTTTTTT
TRBD2,few,TRBV5-1,TRBJ2-1,CASSLRSGEGREQFF,TGCGCCAGCAGCTTAAGGAGCGGGGAGGGTCGTGAGCAGTTCTTC
TRBD1,.,TRBV9,TRBJ2-1,CASSVGQGYYNEQFF,TGTGCCAGCAGCGTAGGACAGGGCTACTACAATGAGCAGTTCTTC
.,.,TRBV5-8,TRBJ1-6,CASSLVNAGHNSPLHF,TGTGCCAGCAGCCTCGTTAATGCAGGGCATAATTCACCCCTCCACTTT
TRBD1,.,TRBV28,TRBJ1-3,CASSPMGQGSGNTIYF,TGTGCCAGCAGTCCTATGGGACAGGGCTCTGGAAACACCATATATTTT
TRBD1,few,TRBV30,TRBJ1-2,CAWTGQDFYGYTF,TGTGCCTGGACAGGACAGGACTTCTATGGCTACACCTTC
TRBD2,few,TRBV9,TRBJ2-1,CASSTGTSGVNEQFF,TGTGCCAGCAGCACCGGGACTAGCGGGGTTAATGAGCAGTTCTTC
.,.,TRBV7-9,TRBJ1-1,CASIALLENTEAFF,TGTGCCAGCATAGCACTTTTGGAGAACACTGAAGCTTTCTTT
TRBD1,.,TRBV30,TRBJ2-2,CASDRGSDTGELFF,TGTGCCTCCGACAGGGGAAGCGACACCGGGGAGCTGTTTTTT
TRBD1,.,TRBV27,TRBJ2-7,CASSSRTGQTYEQYF,TGTGCCAGCAGTTCCCGGACAGGCCAGACTTACGAGCAGTACTTC
.,.,TRBV6-1,TRBJ2-7,CASSEQDRGPYEQYF,TGTGCCAGCAGTGAACAAGACAGAGGCCCCTACGAGCAGTACTTC
.,few,TRBV6-4,TRBJ2-6,CASSPDISGANVLTF,TGTGCCAGCAGTCCCGACATCTCTGGGGCCAACGTCCTGACTTTC
.,.,TRBV18,TRBJ2-7,CASSPGPPGTYEQYF,TGTGCCAGCTCACCGGGTCCGCCGGGGACCTACGAGCAGTACTTC
.,.,TRBV2,TRBJ2-7,CASKLMAGIYYEQYF,TGTGCCAGCAAATTGATGGCCGGGATCTACTACGAGCAGTACTTC
.,.,TRBV10-3,TRBJ1-5,CAISQGFGNQPQHF,TGTGCCATCAGTCAGGGGTTTGGCAATCAGCCCCAGCATTTT
.,.,TRBV5-1,TRBJ1-1,CASSGVSGTEAFF,TGCGCCAGCAGCGGGGTTAGCGGCACTGAAGCTTTCTTT
.,few,TRBV19,TRBJ2-7,CASSSPGGTAYEQYF,TGTGCCAGTAGTTCCCCGGGCGGGACCGCCTACGAGCAGTACTTC
.,few,TRBV9,TRBJ2-7,CASSFTGGHEQYF,TGTGCCAGCAGTTTCACAGGCGGCCACGAGCAGTACTTC
.,few,TRBV7-9,TRBJ2-1,CASSFGAGALDEQFF,TGTGCCAGCAGCTTTGGAGCGGGTGCTCTCGATGAGCAGTTCTTC
TRBD2,.,TRBV5-1,TRBJ2-1,CASSASGGAHNEQFF,TGCGCCAGCAGCGCTAGCGGGGGGGCGCACAATGAGCAGTTCTTC
TRBD1,.,TRBV9,TRBJ1-6,CASSDLDRGRSSPLHF,TGTGCCAGCAGCGACCTGGACAGGGGGCGAAGCTCACCCCTCCACTTT
TRBD1,.,TRBV9,TRBJ2-1,CASSVRDSIVYSYNEQFF,TGTGCCAGCAGCGTCCGGGACAGCATCGTCTACTCCTACAATGAGCAGTTCTTC